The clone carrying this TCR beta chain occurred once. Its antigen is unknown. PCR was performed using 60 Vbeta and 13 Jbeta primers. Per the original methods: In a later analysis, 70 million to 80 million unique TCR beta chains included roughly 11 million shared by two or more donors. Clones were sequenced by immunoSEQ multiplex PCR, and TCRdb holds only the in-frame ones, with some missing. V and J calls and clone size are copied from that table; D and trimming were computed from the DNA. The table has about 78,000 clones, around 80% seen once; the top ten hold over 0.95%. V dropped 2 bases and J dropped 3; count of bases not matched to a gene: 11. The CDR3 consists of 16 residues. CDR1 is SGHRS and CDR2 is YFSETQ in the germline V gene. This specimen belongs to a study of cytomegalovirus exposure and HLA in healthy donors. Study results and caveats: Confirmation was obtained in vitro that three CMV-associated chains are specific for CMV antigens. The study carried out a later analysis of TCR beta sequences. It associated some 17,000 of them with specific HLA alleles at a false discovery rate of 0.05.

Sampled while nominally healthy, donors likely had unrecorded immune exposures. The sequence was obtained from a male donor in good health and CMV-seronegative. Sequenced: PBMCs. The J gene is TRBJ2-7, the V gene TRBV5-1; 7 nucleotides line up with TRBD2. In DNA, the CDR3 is TGCGCCAGCAGCTTATCCCTCGGCGGGAGTATCTACGAGCAGTACTTC. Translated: CASSLSLGGSIYEQYF.